A selection of T cell receptor beta chains follows, all from one sample in a study of T cells after yellow fever vaccination. TCRdb processed the 5' RACE reads anew with MiXCR; each CDR3 protein has one entry. The table includes roughly 400,000 distinct CDR3 sequences, under 20% detected once. The sequencing used PBMCs, collected before the yellow fever booster vaccination. Receptors originate from a man between 18 and 35 years old who received the YFV17D yellow fever vaccine. The conserved cysteine and the conserved F or W are not part of the CDR3 here. The size field is filled for only some rows; it gives once, few, many or a size class.

V gene	J gene	clone size	CDR3 protein
TRBV4-1	TRBJ2-1	few	ASSLDRGRQF
TRBV6-5	TRBJ1-2	-	ASSYGTGGGYT
TRBV4-1	TRBJ1-5	once	ASSQEGAGGNQPQH
TRBV28	TRBJ1-1	-	ASYWNTEAF
TRBV7-2	TRBJ2-1	few	ASSLWSSGNNEQF
TRBV24-1	TRBJ1-5	-	ATQGTPGNQPQH
TRBV2	TRBJ1-5	-	ASSKDREDQPQH
TRBV6-1	TRBJ1-4	few	ASGTPGQGATYRGEKLF
TRBV6-6	TRBJ1-1	few	ASRDRVLGEAF
TRBV24-1	TRBJ2-2	few	ATSDSRAAGELF
TRBV3-1	TRBJ2-3	-	ASKSLSSERDTQY
TRBV7-8	TRBJ1-5	-	ASSRDRSSYSNQPQH
TRBV20-1	TRBJ2-2	many	SATSGTGVGELF
TRBV5-4	TRBJ1-1	-	ASDRGGEAF
TRBV4-1	TRBJ2-5	-	ASSQDPREYQETQY
TRBV6-2/TRBV6-3	TRBJ1-3	few	ASSYGYTIY
TRBV5-1	TRBJ2-2	few	ASSLARANGELF
TRBV6-5	TRBJ1-1	few	ASRFTENTEAF
TRBV5-1	TRBJ2-4	few	ASTPFPSGAENIQY
TRBV5-1	TRBJ2-7	few	ASSLRGQGDYEQY
TRBV11-3	TRBJ2-3	-	ASSLEGQNTDTQY
TRBV20-1	TRBJ1-1	-	SASSWVTEAF